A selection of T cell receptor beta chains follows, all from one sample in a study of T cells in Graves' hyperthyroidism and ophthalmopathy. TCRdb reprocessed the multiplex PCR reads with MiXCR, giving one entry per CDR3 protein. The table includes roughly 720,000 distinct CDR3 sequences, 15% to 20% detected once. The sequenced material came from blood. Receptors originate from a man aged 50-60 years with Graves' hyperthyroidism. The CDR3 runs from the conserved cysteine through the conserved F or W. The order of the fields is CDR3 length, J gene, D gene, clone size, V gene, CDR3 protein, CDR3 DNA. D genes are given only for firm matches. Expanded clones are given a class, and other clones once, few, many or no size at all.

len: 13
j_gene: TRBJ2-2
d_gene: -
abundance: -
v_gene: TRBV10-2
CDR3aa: CASIHTNTGELFF
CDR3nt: TGCGCCAGCATACACACCAACACCGGGGAGCTGTTTTTT

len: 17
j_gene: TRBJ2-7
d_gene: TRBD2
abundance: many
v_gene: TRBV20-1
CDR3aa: CSARFGLTSGSSYEQYF
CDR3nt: TGCAGTGCCAGATTTGGGCTTACTAGCGGGAGCTCCTACGAGCAGTACTTC

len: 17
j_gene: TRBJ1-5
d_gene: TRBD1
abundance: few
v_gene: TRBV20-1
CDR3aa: CSAMPQGQAAWDQPQHF
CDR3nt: TGCAGTGCAATGCCCCAGGGACAGGCGGCATGGGATCAGCCCCAGCATTTT

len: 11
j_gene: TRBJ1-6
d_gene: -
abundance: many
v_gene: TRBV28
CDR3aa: CASSINSPLHF
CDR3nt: TGTGCCAGCAGTATAAATTCACCCCTCCACTTT

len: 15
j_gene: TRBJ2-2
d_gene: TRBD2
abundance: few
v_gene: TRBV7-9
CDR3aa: CASRPKRENTGELFF
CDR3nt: TGTGCCAGCAGGCCAAAGCGGGAAAACACCGGGGAGCTGTTTTTT

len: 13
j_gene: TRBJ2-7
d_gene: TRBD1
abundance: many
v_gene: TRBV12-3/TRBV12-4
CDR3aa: CASSWDREDEQYF
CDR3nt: TGTGCCAGCAGCTGGGACAGGGAGGACGAGCAGTACTTC

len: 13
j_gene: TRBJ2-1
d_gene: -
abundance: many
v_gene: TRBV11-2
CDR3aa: CASSLGAANEQFF
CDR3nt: TGTGCCAGCAGCTTAGGGGCTGCAAATGAGCAGTTCTTC

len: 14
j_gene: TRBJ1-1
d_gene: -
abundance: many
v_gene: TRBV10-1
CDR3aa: CASSESGGLAEAFF
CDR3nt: TGCGCCAGCAGTGAGTCAGGCGGACTCGCTGAAGCTTTCTTT

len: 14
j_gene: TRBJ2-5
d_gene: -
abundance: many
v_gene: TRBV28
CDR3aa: CASQTVRGLETQYF
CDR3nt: TGTGCCAGCCAGACCGTCCGGGGACTAGAGACCCAGTACTTC

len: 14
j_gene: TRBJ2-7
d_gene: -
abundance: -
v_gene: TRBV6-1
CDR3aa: CASSRPASSYEQYF
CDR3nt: TGTGCCAGCAGTCGACCGGCAAGCTCCTACGAGCAGTACTTC

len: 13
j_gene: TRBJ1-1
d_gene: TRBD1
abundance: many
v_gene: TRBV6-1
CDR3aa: CASSDRGKFEAFF
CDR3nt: TGTGCCAGCAGCGACAGGGGGAAGTTTGAAGCTTTCTTT

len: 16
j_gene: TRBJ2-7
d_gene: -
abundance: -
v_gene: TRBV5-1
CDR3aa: CASSLASGTETYEQYF
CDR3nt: TGCGCCAGCAGCTTGGCGTCCGGGACGGAGACCTACGAGCAGTACTTC

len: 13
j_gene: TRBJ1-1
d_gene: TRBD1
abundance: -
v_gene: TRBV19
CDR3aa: CASSIDRTGEAFF
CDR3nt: TGTGCCAGTAGTATAGATCGGACAGGTGAAGCTTTCTTT

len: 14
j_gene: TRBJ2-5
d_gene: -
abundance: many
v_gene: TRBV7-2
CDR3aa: CASSNNRETETQYF
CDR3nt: TGTGCCAGCAGCAATAACAGGGAGACAGAGACCCAGTACTTC